This TCR beta chain appears in the sequencing data of a study of identical twins. CDR1 and CDR2 (germline): SGHDT, YYEEEE. The CDR3 spans 15 residues. The V and J ends lost 4 bases and 3 bases respectively, with 14 bases between them. As regards this clonotype: Its antigen is still unknown. A read error may be the cause here, since a much bigger clone is one base away.

TCRdb analysed the 5' RACE reads with MiXCR anew, one entry per CDR3 protein. The profile shows 410,000 or so distinct CDR3 sequences, approximately 17% of them singletons. Whole-study results and caveats: Insertions were reduced in abundant cord blood beta clonotypes but not in memory repertoires.

The sample comprised naive T cells sorted from blood. This chain joins TRBV5-6 and TRBJ1-5; perhaps TRBD1 as D (6 bases). The clonotype was recovered from a man in his fifties in good health. This chain's CDR3 is CASSGYRVINQPQHF. The CDR3 DNA follows: TGTGCCAGCAGCGGTTACAGGGTGATCAATCAGCCCCAGCATTTT.